These T cell receptor beta chains were read from a single sample in a study of OX40 agonist ivuxolimab in advanced cancers. Method: immunoSEQ multiplex PCR; TCRdb's copy keeps in-frame clones and lacks some. The sample gives more than 85,000 clones, 70% to 90% of which show up once; approximately 0.54% is in the top ten. The sample was CD4+ or CD8+ T cells sorted from blood, taken in a trial of the OX40 agonist ivuxolimab. The receptors shown here come from an adult with an advanced solid tumor such as melanoma, head and neck, liver or kidney cancer. Both conserved end residues are part of each CDR3. Each record gives: V gene, clone size, D gene, J gene, CDR3 DNA, CDR3 protein. A D gene is named only where the DNA matches it firmly. For some rows the clone size is stated as once, few or many, or as a class when expanded; others skip it.

TRBV6-1	.	.	TRBJ2-5	TGTGCCAGCATCCCCACGGCATATCAAGAGACCCAGTACTTC	CASIPTAYQETQYF
TRBV28	.	.	TRBJ1-5	TGTGCCAGCACCTTACCGGGACAACTATCCAGCAATCAGCCCCAGCATTTT	CASTLPGQLSSNQPQHF
TRBV2	few	.	TRBJ1-5	TGTGCCAGCAGTGACCCGAGGGGTGATCAGCCCCAGCATTTT	CASSDPRGDQPQHF
TRBV5-1	.	.	TRBJ2-1	TGCGCCAGCAGCCCCGGAGAGGGAAAACAGTTCTTC	CASSPGEGKQFF
TRBV5-6	.	.	TRBJ2-6	TGTGCCAGCAGGAACTGGACATTCCGGGGCCCTGGGGCCAACGTCCTGACTTTC	CASRNWTFRGPGANVLTF
TRBV5-1	.	TRBD1	TRBJ1-5	TGCGCCAGCAGCTTGGGCGGGACAGGGAAGGAGCCCCAGCATTTT	CASSLGGTGKEPQHF
TRBV12-5	few	TRBD1	TRBJ1-2	TGTGCTAGTGGTCCAAGGACAGGAGATGGCTACACCTTC	CASGPRTGDGYTF
TRBV6-5	.	.	TRBJ2-2	TGTGCCAGCAGGCCGCCTTTTCGCACCGGGGAGCTGTTTTTT	CASRPPFRTGELFF
TRBV6-1	.	.	TRBJ1-3	TGTGCCAGCAGTGAAGCGTACCCAAGCTCTGGAAACACCATATATTTT	CASSEAYPSSGNTIYF
TRBV4-1	.	.	TRBJ1-3	TGCGCCAGCAGCCCCCGACAGGAGAGTTGGGATGGAAACACCATATATTTT	CASSPRQESWDGNTIYF
TRBV5-1	.	.	TRBJ2-2	TGCGCCAGCAGCTTGGCCAAGTTTGGGGGCACCGGGGAGCTGTTTTTT	CASSLAKFGGTGELFF
TRBV9	.	.	TRBJ1-4	TGTGCCAGCAGCGTAGAAGCTGACAGGCACGAAAAACTGTTTTTT	CASSVEADRHEKLFF
TRBV7-9	.	.	TRBJ2-5	TGTGCCAGCAGCTCCGTCCCGCCTTCAGGGCCGAGGGAGACCCAGTACTTC	CASSSVPPSGPRETQYF